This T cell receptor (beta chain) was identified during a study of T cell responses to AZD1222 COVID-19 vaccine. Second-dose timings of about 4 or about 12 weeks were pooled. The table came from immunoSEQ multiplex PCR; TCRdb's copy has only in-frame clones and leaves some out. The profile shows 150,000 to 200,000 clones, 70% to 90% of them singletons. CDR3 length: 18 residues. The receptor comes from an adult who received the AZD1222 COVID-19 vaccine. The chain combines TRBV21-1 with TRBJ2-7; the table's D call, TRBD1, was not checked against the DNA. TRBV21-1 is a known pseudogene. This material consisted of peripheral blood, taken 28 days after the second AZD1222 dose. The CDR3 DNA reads TGTGCCAGCAGCAAAGCCGGGACAGGGGGCCCGGGTTCCTACGAGCAGTACTTC. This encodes CASSKAGTGGPGSYEQYF.